The next 10 T cell receptor beta chains were all read from a single sample in a study of blood T cells in healthy people across ages. The use of a sample-barcoded 5' primer and a J-beta primer mix characterized a second PCR of roughly 6 to 11 cycles. TCRdb fed the 5' RACE reads into MiXCR, producing one record per CDR3 protein. This sample yields some 1.6 million distinct CDR3 sequences, of which about 35% are seen a single time; over 9% belongs to the top ten. Source material: blood. These receptors were collected from a woman in her twenties or thirties in good health.

The sample holds a few counts of this clonotype. CDR3 region: CAGGSHEQFF. The CDR3 DNA reads as TGTGCCGGGGGCTCTCATGAGCAGTTCTTC. This chain uses TRBV30 with TRBJ2-1; D is possibly TRBD1 (6 bases). V lost 8 bases and J lost 8, with 10 bases in between. Germline V gene lookup returns CDR1 GTSNPN and CDR2 SVGIG (reference sequence). CDR3 length equals 10 residues.

The chain links TRBV27 to TRBJ2-1; either TRBD1 or TRBD2 may fit D (5 bases each). V gave up 4 bases and J gave up 15 bases, with 19 bases separating them. The CDR3 is 13 amino acids. The V gene's germline CDR1 is MNHEY and CDR2 SMNVEV (reference sequence). In DNA form, the CDR3 reads TGTGCCAGCAGTTCACTCCGGGACGTTAGCACGTTCTTC. Its protein product is CASSSLRDVSTFF.

A few counts support this clonotype. The chain couples TRBV15 to TRBJ1-1; D call uncertain. V shed 6 bases and J shed 1 base, with 12 bases lying between them. The CDR3 extends over 14 amino acids. Germline V gene sequence: CDR1 LNHNV, CDR2 YYDKDF (reference sequence). CDR3 amino acids: CATRVEHSNTEAFF. DNA for the CDR3: TGTGCCACCAGAGTCGAGCATTCGAACACTGAAGCTTTCTTT.

This chain connects TRBV27 to TRBJ2-6, with TRBD1 matching 7 bases. V gave up 5 bases and J gave up 0 bases; unmatched junction bases: 4. There are 16 residues in the CDR3. Germline V lookup: CDR1 MNHEY, CDR2 SMNVEV (reference sequence). The CDR3 DNA sequence: TGTGCCAGCAGTAAGGGACAGATCTCTGGGGCCAACGTCCTGACTTTC. Its translation is CASSKGQISGANVLTF.

This clonotype was detected many times. The chain uses TRBV4-1 and TRBJ2-5; D tentatively reads TRBD1 or TRBD2 (6 bases each). This CDR3 spans 17 amino acids. Per germline, CDR1 MGHRA and CDR2 YSYEKL. V shed 2 bases and J shed 3 bases, with 19 bases lying between them. CDR3 nucleotides: TGCGCCAGCAGCCAACCCCGGTGGGGGGCGGTCGAAGAGACCCAGTACTTC. Translation gives CASSQPRWGAVEETQYF.

The rearrangement joins TRBV2 to TRBJ2-5, with TRBD2 matching over 8 bases. The end of the DNA aligns better with TRBJ2-7, so the J call may be wrong. The germline V gene has CDR1 SNHLY and CDR2 FYNNEI. The CDR3 has 15 amino acids. In nucleotides, the CDR3 is TGTGCCAGCTCTGACGGAGCGGGAGTTATGTACGAGCAGTACTTC. The encoded protein is CASSDGAGVMYEQYF.

This clonotype has only a few counts. This rearrangement joins TRBV9 to TRBJ2-5; D is possibly TRBD1 or TRBD2 (5 bases each). V was cut by 4 bases and J by 2 bases, with 21 bases left in between. The CDR3 is 17 residues long. Per germline, CDR1 SGDLS and CDR2 YYNGEE. The CDR3 nucleotides are TGTGCCAGCAGCCCCCATACGAGTGGGGGAGCACAAGAGACCCAGTACTTC. It translates to CASSPHTSGGAQETQYF. The full variable domain, completed using reference TRBV9 and TRBJ2-5, is DSGVTQTPKHLITATGQRVTLRCSPRSGDLSVYWYQQSLDQGLQFLIQYYNGEERAKGNILERFSAQQFPDLHSELNLSSLELGDSALYFCASSPHTSGGAQETQYFGPGTRLLVL.

This clonotype was counted between two and nine times. V usage is TRBV14 and J usage is TRBJ2-5; D ambiguous. Trimming removed 0 bases at V and 5 bases at J, with 13 bases between. This CDR3 contains 15 residues. Germline assignment: CDR1 SGHDN and CDR2 FVKESK. This chain's CDR3 is CASSQELLPRETQYF. The CDR3 DNA follows: TGTGCCAGCAGCCAAGAACTCCTCCCTAGGGAGACCCAGTACTTC.

CDR3 nucleotide sequence: TGTGCCAGCAGCCCCGGGACAGGGTATAACTATGGCTACACCTTC. Translating gives CASSPGTGYNYGYTF. J is TRBJ1-2 and V is TRBV11-2, with 9 nucleotides matching TRBD1. CDR1 and CDR2 from the germline V gene are SGHAT and FQNNGV. Trimming removed 5 bases from V and 1 base from J; junction bases left unmatched: 5. This CDR3 contains 15 residues.

This clonotype occurred a few times. The rearrangement joins TRBV2 to TRBJ1-2; 8 bases fit TRBD1. The CDR3 spans 13 residues. In germline, CDR1 is SNHLY, CDR2 FYNNEI. V dropped 6 bases and J dropped 8; count of bases not matched to a gene: 8. The CDR3, as DNA: TGTGCCAGCAGGACGACAGGGGAAGGAGGCTACACCTTC. It specifies CASRTTGEGGYTF.